The 8 T cell receptor beta chains in this list originate from one sample, sequenced in a study of blood T cell repertoires in COVID-19. Libraries were prepared by immunoSEQ multiplex PCR; TCRdb keeps only in-frame clonotypes and omits some of them. The table has under 300,000 clones, more than 70% seen once. Sequenced: peripheral blood. All receptors come from an elderly man with acute or convalescent COVID-19.

V is TRBV6-2 or TRBV6-3 and J is TRBJ1-5; 7 bases fit TRBD1. J lost 7 bases, V lost 2 bases, and 5 bases had no gene match. The CDR3 spans 14 residues. CDR1 is MNHEY, CDR2 SVGEGT, per germline. The CDR3 loop reads CASSYRQGGQPQHF. Written as DNA, the CDR3 is TGTGCCAGCAGTTACAGACAGGGAGGACAGCCCCAGCATTTT.

The chain carries TRBV28 and TRBJ2-1; 7 bases fit TRBD1. The CDR3 extends over 12 amino acids. Germline V gives CDR1 MDHEN, CDR2 SYDVKM. V lost 5 bases, J lost 10 bases, and 5 bases stayed unmatched. CDR3 loop: CASSTPTGEQFF. The CDR3 nucleotides read TGTGCCAGCAGTACCCCGACAGGGGAGCAGTTCTTC.

J is TRBJ1-5 and V is TRBV28, with a weak D call TRBD1 (5 bases). Germline assignment: CDR1 MDHEN and CDR2 SYDVKM. V was pared by 3 bases and J by 7 bases, with 10 bases between. This CDR3 spans 13 amino acids. Here the CDR3 reads CASSLKGRQPQHF. DNA of the CDR3: TGTGCCAGCAGTTTGAAGGGGAGGCAGCCCCAGCATTTT.

This clone was detected only once. The gene calls are TRBV3-1 (or the pseudogene TRBV3-2) and TRBJ2-1, with TRBD2 identical over 16 bases. The germline CDR1 and CDR2 sequences are LGHDT and YNNKEL (reference sequence). The trim removed 4 bases at V and 10 bases at J, leaving 7 bases unmatched. The CDR3 consists of 16 residues. The CDR3 DNA reads as TGTGCCAGCAGCCTCCTGGGACTAGCGGGAGGGAGGGAGCAGTTCTTC. Its protein is CASSLLGLAGGREQFF.

The V gene is TRBV19, the J gene TRBJ1-5, with 10 bases aligning to TRBD1. The V segment lost 4 bases and the J segment 6 bases; nucleotides outside the gene matches: 3. The germline V gene has CDR1 LNHDA and CDR2 SQIVND (reference sequence). The CDR3 has 14 residues. The CDR3 region has the DNA TGTGCCAGTAGTACGACAGGGGGCTCTCAGCCCCAGCATTTT. Its protein is CASSTTGGSQPQHF.

This clone was recorded only once. The rearrangement joins TRBV3-1 (or the pseudogene TRBV3-2) to TRBJ2-3, with a tentative D call TRBD2 (6 bases). Trimming took 1 base from V and 0 from J, leaving 17 bases between them. This CDR3 has 18 residues. Germline CDR1 reads LGHDT; CDR2 reads YNNKEL (reference sequence). The CDR3 DNA reads TGTGCCAGCAGCCAAGTTGGTAGCGGAGCGGCTAGCACAGATACGCAGTATTTT. It translates to CASSQVGSGAASTDTQYF.

The chain links TRBV6-6 to TRBJ1-4, with a weak D call TRBD1 (6 bases). V shed 5 bases and J shed 7 bases, with 14 bases lying between them. CDR3 length equals 14 residues. The germline V gene has CDR1 MNHNY and CDR2 SVGAGI (reference sequence). Here the CDR3 reads CASSRQGYGEKLFF. CDR3 nucleotides: TGTGCCAGCAGTCGCCAGGGGTACGGTGAAAAACTGTTTTTT.

The chain uses TRBV28 and TRBJ2-1; TRBD2 is a possible D gene (7 bases). The germline V gene encodes CDR1 MDHEN and CDR2 SYDVKM. This CDR3 region has 16 residues. The V end was cut by 7 bases, the J end by 9 bases, with 25 bases between. In DNA, the CDR3 is TGTGCCAGCAATCCAAGCGCTGGGGCGGGGGCGAGTGAGCAGTTCTTC. Its translation is CASNPSAGAGASEQFF.